This TCR beta chain originates from a study of T cell responses to AZD1222 COVID-19 vaccine. The V gene's germline CDR1 is MDHEN and CDR2 SYDVKM. The V end lost 6 bases, the J end lost 6 bases, and 26 bases lay between the germline ends. The CDR3 is 18 residues long. Sequenced by immunoSEQ multiplex PCR; TCRdb stores in-frame clones only, minus some. The sample records 74,000 or so clones, about 85% being singletons. V is TRBV28 and J is TRBJ1-4; D is possibly TRBD1 (5 bases). The TCR sequence derives from an adult in good health. Sequenced material: peripheral blood, taken on day 0 of AZD1222 vaccination. Here the CDR3 DNA reads TGTGCCAGCAGCTCCCAGATTCGGGGGGGGACGTCCGATGAAAAACTGTTTTTT. This gives the protein CASSSQIRGGTSDEKLFF. The whole variable domain, remainder taken from reference TRBV28 and TRBJ1-4, is DVKVTQSSRYLVKRTGEKVFLECVQDMDHENMFWYRQDPGLGLRLIYFSYDVKMKEKGDIPEGYSVSREKKERFSLILESASTNQTSMYLCASSSQIRGGTSDEKLFFGSGTQLSVL.